These 16 T cell receptor beta chains share one sample of origin, sequenced in a study of control samples from healthy donors and cancer patients. TCRdb's table, derived via immunoSEQ multiplex PCR, lists solely in-frame clones and lacks some. The sample records some 37,000 clones, 92% being singletons. Sequenced material: blood. These receptor sequences come from a woman aged 45-65 years in good health.

This clone was seen more than once but under ten times. This rearrangement joins TRBV28 to TRBJ1-2; D gene uncertain. Per the germline V gene, CDR1 is MDHEN and CDR2 is SYDVKM. Between the trimmed V and J ends, which lost 3 bases and 1 base, there was a span of 6 bases. The CDR3 covers 13 residues. The CDR3 is CASSFTVNYGYTF. The CDR3 nucleotides read TGTGCCAGCAGTTTTACAGTTAACTATGGCTACACCTTC.

The J gene is TRBJ2-2, the V gene TRBV7-2; D is possibly TRBD1 or TRBD2 (5 bases each). The ends were cut back, 4 bases at V and 7 bases at J, with 13 bases in the middle. Germline V gene sequence: CDR1 SGHTA, CDR2 FQGNSA. The CDR3 is 14 residues long. The chain's CDR3 is CASSSPPGRGELFF. For the CDR3, the DNA is TGTGCCAGCAGCTCCCCCCCGGGGCGCGGGGAGCTGTTTTTT.

This chain joins TRBV5-1 and TRBJ1-1; D remains unclear. V was pared by 0 bases and J by 1 base, with 10 bases between. The CDR3 is made up of 15 amino acids. The germline V gene has CDR1 SGHRS and CDR2 YFSETQ. The CDR3 reads CASSLAAKTNTEAFF. The CDR3 DNA follows: TGCGCCAGCAGCTTGGCCGCCAAGACGAACACTGAAGCTTTCTTT.

This chain connects TRBV6-5 to TRBJ2-5; D perhaps matches TRBD2 (5 bases). CDR1 is MNHEY, CDR2 SVGAGI, per germline. The CDR3 is 16 amino acids. Trimming pared 4 bases from V and 5 bases from J, leaving 20 bases between. CDR3 sequence reads: CASSSHYLGSGETQYF. In DNA, the CDR3 is TGTGCCAGCAGTTCCCATTATTTGGGTTCGGGGGAGACCCAGTACTTC.

CDR3 nucleotide sequence: TGTGCCAGCAGTTACTCGAAGGTCGACGACTCACCCCTCCACTTT. Encoded protein: CASSYSKVDDSPLHF. This rearrangement joins TRBV6-5 to TRBJ1-6, with unresolved D. The germline CDR1 and CDR2 sequences are MNHEY and SVGAGI. This CDR3 is built from 15 residues. The V end lost 0 bases, the J end lost 10 bases, and 13 bases lay between the germline ends.

The V call is TRBV5-4, the J call TRBJ2-2, with TRBD2 as a possible D gene (5 bases). Trimming left V 4 bases short and J 7 bases short, with 11 bases between. The CDR3 consists of 13 residues. CDR1 is SGHNT and CDR2 is YYREEE in the germline V gene (reference sequence). In nucleotides, the CDR3 is TGTGCCAGCAGCCATCCGGCGGGCGGGGAGCTGTTTTTT. It is translated as CASSHPAGGELFF.

This chain uses TRBV5-8 with TRBJ2-7, with D possibly matching TRBD1 (7 bases). Trimming pared 5 bases from V and 4 bases from J, leaving 19 bases between. This CDR3 contains 15 residues. Per the germline V gene, CDR1 is SGHTS and CDR2 is YDEGEE. CDR3 amino acids: CASSRGTDPLYEQYF. CDR3 bases: TGTGCCAGCAGTCGCGGGACAGATCCCCTATACGAGCAGTACTTC.

Points on this clone: The same CDR3 arises from other DNA sequences in this sample as well. This chain uses TRBV11-2 with TRBJ2-1, with 11 bases fitting TRBD2. The CDR3 consists of 20 residues. V dropped 0 bases and J dropped 4; count of bases not matched to a gene: 14. Germline CDR1 SGHAT, CDR2 FQNNGV. This CDR3 reads CASSLDPIGTSGGIYNEQFF. CDR3 nucleotides: TGTGCCAGCAGCTTAGACCCGATCGGGACTAGCGGAGGGATATACAATGAGCAGTTCTTC.

The genes are TRBV19 and TRBJ1-6; D is possibly TRBD1 (6 bases). V gave up 2 bases and J gave up 7 bases, with 15 bases separating them. CDR3 length equals 16 residues. The germline V gene has CDR1 LNHDA and CDR2 SQIVND (reference sequence). CDR3 in amino acids: CASSISRGTGNSPLHF. The CDR3 nucleotides are TGTGCCAGTAGTATATCGAGGGGGACCGGGAATTCACCCCTCCACTTT.

This clone has just one count. Germline and junction disagree at one end, which may indicate a read error. The genes are TRBV7-8 and TRBJ2-1, with TRBD2 matching 10 bases. The length of the CDR3 is 12 residues. Germline CDR1 is SGHVS and CDR2 is FQNEAQ. This CDR3 is CASSLVAAGGIF. The CDR3 region has the DNA TGTGCCAGCAGCTTAGTGGCAGCGGGAGGGATCTTC.

The chain is built from TRBV7-8 and TRBJ1-1; D gene ambiguous. Looked up from germline, CDR1 is SGHVS and CDR2 is FQNEAQ. The CDR3 loop spans 15 amino acids. V gave up 2 bases and J gave up 3 bases, with 13 bases separating them. CDR3 amino acids: CASSLNPGSDTEAFF. As DNA, the CDR3 is TGTGCCAGCAGCTTAAATCCCGGGAGTGACACTGAAGCTTTCTTT. The entire variable domain, with the rest obtained from reference TRBV7-8 and TRBJ1-1, is as follows: GAGVSQSPRYKVAKRGQDVALRCDPISGHVSLFWYQQALGQGPEFLTYFQNEAQLDKSGLPSDRFFAERPEGSVSTLKIQRTQQEDSAVYLCASSLNPGSDTEAFFGQGTRLTVV.

The rearrangement uses TRBV27 and TRBJ1-5, with D hard to call. CDR1 and CDR2 from the germline V gene are MNHEY and SMNVEV (reference sequence). Trimming stripped 3 bases from V and 4 bases from J, with 4 bases between. The CDR3 length is 12 residues. The CDR3 loop reads CASSFRNQPQHF. CDR3 bases: TGTGCCAGCAGTTTCAGGAATCAGCCCCAGCATTTT.

The chain is built from TRBV6-6 and TRBJ1-1, with D unresolved. Looked up from germline, CDR1 is MNHNY and CDR2 is SVGAGI (reference sequence). Trimming stripped 7 bases from V and 5 bases from J, with 11 bases between. The CDR3 is made up of 12 amino acids. CDR3 region: CASTPGRTEAFF. The DNA of the CDR3 is TGTGCCAGCACCCCGGGGAGGACTGAAGCTTTCTTT.

Regarding this clone: The CDR3 does not end in the conserved phenylalanine or tryptophan, so this is likely a read error. This chain connects TRBV5-4 to TRBJ1-1; no firm D call. The CDR3 loop spans 14 amino acids. Germline V lookup: CDR1 SGHNT, CDR2 YYREEE (reference sequence). The V gene lost 0 bases and the J gene lost 1 base, with 7 bases spanning the gap. The CDR3 DNA sequence: TGTGCCAGCAGCTTGGACAGTTCGAACACTGAAGCTTTCCTT. It encodes CASSLDSSNTEAFL.

This clone was recorded once. This chain connects TRBV19 to TRBJ1-1; perhaps TRBD1 as D (6 bases). Germline V gene lookup returns CDR1 LNHDA and CDR2 SQIVND (reference sequence). The CDR3 extends over 13 amino acids. The V end lost 10 bases, the J end lost 3 bases, and 15 bases lay between the germline ends. The CDR3 sequence is CATAQGTHTEAFF. The DNA for the CDR3 is TGTGCCACCGCGCAGGGGACCCACACTGAAGCTTTCTTT.

The chain has TRBV11-2 and TRBJ1-1, with 7 bases identical to TRBD1. J was trimmed by 4 bases and V by 1 base; bases with no gene match: 3. From germline, CDR1 is SGHAT and CDR2 FQNNGV. The CDR3 consists of 14 residues. Here the CDR3 DNA reads TGTGCCAGCAGCTTAGTTCAGGGGGGCACTGAAGCTTTCTTT. Translating it yields CASSLVQGGTEAFF.